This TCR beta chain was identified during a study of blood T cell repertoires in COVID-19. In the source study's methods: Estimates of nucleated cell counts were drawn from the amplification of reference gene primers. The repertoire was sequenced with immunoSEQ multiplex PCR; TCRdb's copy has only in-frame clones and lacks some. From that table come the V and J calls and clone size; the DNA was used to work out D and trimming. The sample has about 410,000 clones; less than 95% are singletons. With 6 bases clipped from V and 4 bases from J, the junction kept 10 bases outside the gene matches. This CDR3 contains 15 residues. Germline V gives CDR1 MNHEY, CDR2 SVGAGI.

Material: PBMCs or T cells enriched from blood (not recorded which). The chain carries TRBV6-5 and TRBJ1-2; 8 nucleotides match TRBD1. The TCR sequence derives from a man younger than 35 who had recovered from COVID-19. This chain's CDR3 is CASSETGAPSYGYTF. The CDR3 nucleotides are TGTGCCAGCAGCGAGACAGGGGCCCCCTCCTATGGCTACACCTTC.